A single sample gave rise to the 19 T cell receptor beta chains below, sequenced in a study of blood T cells in healthy people across ages. Primed by a sample-barcoded 5' primer and a J-beta primer mix, a second PCR proceeded for about 7 to 11 cycles. Via MiXCR, TCRdb re-called the 5' RACE reads, giving one row per CDR3 protein. The sample records around 1,100,000 distinct CDR3 sequences, 35% to 45% being singletons. Sequenced material: blood. These receptors came from a man aged 18 to 29 in good health.

This clonotype occurred once. The chain links TRBV6-2 or TRBV6-3 to TRBJ2-7; D is ambiguous. Trimming removed 5 bases at V and 2 bases at J, with 16 bases between. Germline V CDR1 and CDR2: MNHEY, SVGEGT. This CDR3 has 15 residues. The CDR3 coding sequence is TGTGCCAGCAGTAGACGGACGGAGAGAACCTACGAGCAGTACTTC. Residues: CASSRRTERTYEQYF.

In its sample, this clonotype was seen a few times. The chain is built from TRBV2 and TRBJ1-6; D is undetermined. This CDR3 is 13 amino acids long. From germline, CDR1 is SNHLY and CDR2 FYNNEI. V was cut by 5 bases and J by 8 bases, with 10 bases left in between. CDR3 region: CASSQLRDSPLHF. CDR3 bases: TGTGCCAGCAGTCAACTTCGGGATTCACCCCTCCACTTT.

The chain links TRBV10-3 to TRBJ1-1, with TRBD1 as a possible D gene (5 bases). The germline CDR1 and CDR2 sequences are ENHRY and SYGVKD. V was clipped by 5 bases and J by 5 bases, with 18 bases between them. The CDR3 covers 15 residues. The DNA for the CDR3 is TGTGCCATCAGTTCGGGACGTTCAACGTGGACTGAAGCTTTCTTT. Residues: CAISSGRSTWTEAFF.

A single count supports this clonotype. V and J are TRBV18 and TRBJ1-2; tentative D call: TRBD1 (5 bases). V gave up 0 bases and J gave up 8 bases, with 10 bases separating them. The CDR3 loop spans 13 amino acids. Germline values: CDR1 KGHSH, CDR2 LQKENI. The CDR3 region has the DNA TGTGCCAGCTCACCACCGGAAGGGGACGGCTACACCTTC. Translated: CASSPPEGDGYTF.

The J gene is TRBJ2-4, the V gene TRBV20-1, with D hard to call. The J call may be faulty, since TRBJ2-7 better matches the DNA end. Germline-derived CDR1 and CDR2 are DFQATT and SNEGSKA (reference sequence). This CDR3 is 13 amino acids long. CDR3 nucleotides: TGCAGTGCCCCAGGACGGCTAGGGTACGAGCAGTACTTC. Encoded protein: CSAPGRLGYEQYF.

This clonotype was recorded many times. One end of the junction is discordant with germline, which a read error may explain. The chain joins TRBV20-1 to TRBJ1-4; D gene unclear. Germline CDR1 and CDR2: DFQATT and SNEGSKA (reference sequence). This CDR3 has 13 amino acids. CDR3 sequence reads: CSARETTNEKLFF. The CDR3 nucleotides are TGCAGTGCTCGAGAAACAACTAATGAAAAACTGTTTTTT.

This clonotype was seen a handful of times. This rearrangement joins TRBV29-1 to TRBJ2-7; D may be TRBD2 (6 bases). Deletions cut 7 bases from V and 0 bases from J, with 13 bases between. CDR3 length: 13 amino acids. Germline values: CDR1 SQVTM, CDR2 ANQGSEA. The CDR3 region is CSGRDLSSYEQYF. CDR3 sequence (DNA): TGCAGCGGGAGGGACCTGAGCTCCTACGAGCAGTACTTC.

Worth noting for this clonotype: This could be a read error, since a much larger clone is one nucleotide away. The chain has TRBV4-1 and TRBJ2-5; TRBD1 matches 10 bases. This CDR3 has 15 amino acids. Germline CDR1 and CDR2: MGHRA and YSYEKL. The chain's CDR3 is CAGSPGQGIKETQYF. CDR3 bases: TGCGCCGGCAGCCCGGGACAGGGGATTAAAGAGACCCAGTACTTC.

The chain combines TRBV6-5 with TRBJ2-2, with D perhaps given as TRBD1 or TRBD2 (6 bases each). The germline CDR1 and CDR2 sequences are MNHEY and SVGAGI. The CDR3 has 15 residues. The V end was cut by 6 bases, the J end by 1 base, with 12 bases between. As DNA, the CDR3 is TGTGCCAGCAGCTCGGGGGCACTGAACACCGGGGAGCTGTTTTTT. Translated, it gives CASSSGALNTGELFF.

In DNA form, the CDR3 reads TGCAGCGTTCGGGCCGGGACTAGCGGGGGTGATGAGCAGTTCTTC. Its translation: CSVRAGTSGGDEQFF. The chain combines TRBV29-1 with TRBJ2-1; TRBD2 matches at 14 bases. Germline CDR1 is SQVTM and CDR2 is ANQGSEA. The CDR3 length is 15 residues. With 5 bases clipped from V and 8 bases from J, the junction kept 8 bases outside the gene matches.

This clonotype was counted many times. J is TRBJ2-1 and V is TRBV4-2, with TRBD2 as a possible D gene (5 bases). The CDR3 has 16 residues. The germline V gene encodes CDR1 LGHNA and CDR2 YNFKEQ. The V and J ends lost 2 bases and 5 bases respectively, with 16 bases between them. CDR3 amino acids: CASSQKTFGDNNEQFF. CDR3 sequence (DNA): TGTGCCAGCAGCCAAAAGACATTCGGGGATAACAATGAGCAGTTCTTC.

This clonotype was observed a few times. The gene calls are TRBV6-5 and TRBJ2-3; tentative D call: TRBD2 (5 bases). Germline loops: CDR1 MNHEY, CDR2 SVGAGI. This CDR3 is 16 amino acids long. V shed 6 bases and J shed 1 base, with 17 bases lying between them. The CDR3 region is CASSPIDGEGTDTQYF. The CDR3 DNA sequence: TGTGCCAGCAGCCCTATTGACGGGGAAGGCACAGATACGCAGTATTTT.

V and J are TRBV30 and TRBJ2-7; D not resolved. The CDR3 runs to 13 residues. Germline CDR1 GTSNPN, CDR2 SVGIG (reference sequence). V was cut by 1 base and J by 7 bases, with 14 bases left in between. Here the CDR3 DNA reads TGTGCCTGGAGTGGGGCCGTCTACAATGAGCAGTACTTC. It yields the protein CAWSGAVYNEQYF.

V usage is TRBV15 and J usage is TRBJ2-7; tentative D call: TRBD2 (6 bases). The J call is in doubt because the DNA end fits TRBJ2-4 better. Germline-derived CDR1 and CDR2 are LNHNV and YYDKDF (reference sequence). The CDR3 contains 14 residues. The DNA for the CDR3 is TGTGCCACCAGCAGAGATGGCGGGGAAAGCATTCAGTACTTC. This sequence encodes CATSRDGGESIQYF.

This clonotype was seen only a few times. This rearrangement joins TRBV16 to TRBJ2-7; D call uncertain. Germline V gene lookup returns CDR1 KGHSY and CDR2 FQNENV. The CDR3 length is 13 residues. Trimming stripped 0 bases from V and 3 bases from J, with 6 bases between. The CDR3 sequence is CASSQSTVYEQYF. The DNA of the CDR3 is TGTGCCAGCAGCCAATCAACAGTCTACGAGCAGTACTTC.

The V and J genes are TRBV14 and TRBJ2-1, with TRBD2 matching over 8 bases. The germline V gene encodes CDR1 SGHDN and CDR2 FVKESK. Trimming removed 4 bases from V and 3 bases from J; junction bases left unmatched: 8. The length of the CDR3 is 16 residues. The CDR3 nucleotides read TGTGCCAGCAGCCCCCGCTCTAGCGGGCACTACAATGAGCAGTTCTTC. It is translated as CASSPRSSGHYNEQFF.

The chain joins TRBV3-1 to TRBJ1-2; D remains ambiguous. Germline V gene data show CDR1 as LGHDT and CDR2 as YNNKEL (reference sequence). This CDR3 is 16 amino acids long. V was trimmed by 3 bases and J by 6 bases, leaving 20 bases between them. CDR3 nucleotides: TGTGCCAGCAGCCATGCAGAACCGGGAGAAGAACATGGCTACACCTTC. This sequence encodes CASSHAEPGEEHGYTF.

V is TRBV29-1 and J is TRBJ1-2; D possibly corresponds to TRBD1 (5 bases). The CDR3 extends over 14 amino acids. V lost 7 bases to trimming and J lost 0 bases, with 15 bases between them. The germline V gene has CDR1 SQVTM and CDR2 ANQGSEA. The chain's CDR3 is CSGSTRASNYGYTF. Written as DNA, the CDR3 is TGCAGCGGCTCAACCAGGGCCTCTAACTATGGCTACACCTTC. Full variable domain (rest looked up from reference TRBV29-1 and TRBJ1-2): SAVISQKPSRDICQRGTSLTIQCQVDSQVTMMFWYRQQPGQSLTLIATANQGSEATYESGFVIDKFPISRPNLTFSTLTVSNMSPEDSSIYLCSGSTRASNYGYTFGSGTRLTVV.

The chain recombines TRBV10-3 with TRBJ2-3; D unresolved. There are 17 residues in the CDR3. From germline, CDR1 is ENHRY and CDR2 SYGVKD. V lost 10 bases to trimming and J lost 4 bases, with 27 bases between them. CDR3 amino acids: CATAGWKIEERPDTQYF. The CDR3 region has the DNA TGTGCCACCGCTGGGTGGAAAATAGAGGAGAGACCAGATACGCAGTATTTT.